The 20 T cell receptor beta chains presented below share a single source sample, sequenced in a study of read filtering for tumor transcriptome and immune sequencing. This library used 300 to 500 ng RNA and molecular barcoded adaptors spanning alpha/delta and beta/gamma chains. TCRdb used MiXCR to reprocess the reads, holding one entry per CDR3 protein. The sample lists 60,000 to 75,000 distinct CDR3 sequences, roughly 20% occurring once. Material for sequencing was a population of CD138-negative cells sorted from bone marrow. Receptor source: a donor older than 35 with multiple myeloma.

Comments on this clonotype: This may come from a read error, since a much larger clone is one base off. CDR3 loop: CAGSFSTRNTEAFF. CDR3 nucleotide sequence: TGTGCCGGCAGTTTCAGCACAAGGAACACTGAAGCTTTCTTT. The rearrangement links TRBV12-3 or TRBV12-4 to TRBJ1-1; no definite D call. This CDR3 spans 14 amino acids.

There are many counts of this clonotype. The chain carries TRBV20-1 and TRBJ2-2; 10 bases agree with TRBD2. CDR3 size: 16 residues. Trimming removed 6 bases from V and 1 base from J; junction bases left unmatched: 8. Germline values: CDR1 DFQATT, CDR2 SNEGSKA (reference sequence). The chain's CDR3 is CSAKSGLAMNTGELFF. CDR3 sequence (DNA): TGCAGTGCCAAATCGGGACTAGCGATGAACACCGGGGAGCTGTTTTTT.

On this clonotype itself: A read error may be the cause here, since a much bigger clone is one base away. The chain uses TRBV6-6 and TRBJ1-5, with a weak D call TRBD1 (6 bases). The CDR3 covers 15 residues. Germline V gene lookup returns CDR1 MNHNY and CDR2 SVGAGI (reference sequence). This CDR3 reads CASSPNKGGSQPQRF. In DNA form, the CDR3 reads TGTGCCAGCAGCCCCAATAAGGGGGGCAGTCAGCCCCAGCGTTTT.

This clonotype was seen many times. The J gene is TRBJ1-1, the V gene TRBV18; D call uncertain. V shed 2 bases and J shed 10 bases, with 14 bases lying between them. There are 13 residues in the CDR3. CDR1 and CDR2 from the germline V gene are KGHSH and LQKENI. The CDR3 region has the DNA TGTGCCAGCTCACCATCGGACCCTCCCGCAGCTTTCTTT. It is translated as CASSPSDPPAAFF. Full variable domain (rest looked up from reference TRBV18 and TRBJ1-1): NAGVMQNPRHLVRRRGQEARLRCSPMKGHSHVYWYRQLPEEGLKFMVYLQKENIIDESGMPKERFSAEFPKEGPSILRIQQVVRGDSAAYFCASSPSDPPAAFFGQGTRLTVV.

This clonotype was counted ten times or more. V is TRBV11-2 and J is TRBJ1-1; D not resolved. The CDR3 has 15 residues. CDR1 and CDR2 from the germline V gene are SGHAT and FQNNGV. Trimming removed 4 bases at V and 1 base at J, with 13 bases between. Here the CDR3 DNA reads TGTGCCAGCAGCTCCGAGGCGGCCTCGAACACTGAAGCTTTCTTT. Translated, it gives CASSSEAASNTEAFF.

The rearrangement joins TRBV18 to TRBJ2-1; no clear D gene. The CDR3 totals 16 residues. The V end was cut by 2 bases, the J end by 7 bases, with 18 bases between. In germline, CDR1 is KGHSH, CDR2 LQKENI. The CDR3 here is CASSPLTCARQNEQFF. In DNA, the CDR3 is TGTGCCAGCTCACCATTAACTTGCGCGAGGCAGAATGAGCAGTTCTTC.

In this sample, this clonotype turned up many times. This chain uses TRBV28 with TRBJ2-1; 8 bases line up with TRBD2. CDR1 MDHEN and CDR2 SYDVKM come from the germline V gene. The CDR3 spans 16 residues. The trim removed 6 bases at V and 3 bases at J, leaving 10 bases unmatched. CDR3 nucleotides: TGTGCCAGCAGCTCCCCTGGACTAGCAGTCTACAATGAGCAGTTCTTC. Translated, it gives CASSSPGLAVYNEQFF.

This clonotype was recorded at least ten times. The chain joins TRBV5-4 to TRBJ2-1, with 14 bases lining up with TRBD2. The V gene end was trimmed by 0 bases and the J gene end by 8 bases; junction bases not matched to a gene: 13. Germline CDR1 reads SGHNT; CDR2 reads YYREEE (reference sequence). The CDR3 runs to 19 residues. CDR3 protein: CASSLVLGLAGAGWDEQFF. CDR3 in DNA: TGTGCCAGCAGCTTGGTCTTGGGACTAGCGGGAGCAGGTTGGGATGAGCAGTTCTTC.

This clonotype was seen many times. The chain's CDR3 is CASSLGSGSPLHF. The CDR3 region has the DNA TGTGCCAGCAGCTTAGGAAGTGGCTCACCCCTCCACTTT. This chain links TRBV7-2 with TRBJ1-6; D ambiguous. The CDR3 has 13 amino acids. CDR1 SGHTA and CDR2 FQGNSA come from the germline V gene. Between the trimmed V and J ends, which lost 1 base and 10 bases, there was a span of 8 bases. The full variable domain, in which reference TRBV7-2 and TRBJ1-6 provide the parts outside the CDR3, is GAGVSQSPSNKVTEKGKDVELRCDPISGHTALYWYRQSLGQGLEFLIYFQGNSAPDKSGLPSDRFSAERTGGSVSTLTIQRTQQEDSAVYLCASSLGSGSPLHFGNGTRLTVT.

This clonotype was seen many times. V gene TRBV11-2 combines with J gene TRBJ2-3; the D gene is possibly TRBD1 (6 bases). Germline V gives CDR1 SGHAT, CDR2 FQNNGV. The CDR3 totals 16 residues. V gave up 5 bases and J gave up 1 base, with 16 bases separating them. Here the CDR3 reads CASSPTLRQGTDTQYF. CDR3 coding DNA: TGTGCCAGCAGCCCTACCCTTCGACAGGGCACAGATACGCAGTATTTT.

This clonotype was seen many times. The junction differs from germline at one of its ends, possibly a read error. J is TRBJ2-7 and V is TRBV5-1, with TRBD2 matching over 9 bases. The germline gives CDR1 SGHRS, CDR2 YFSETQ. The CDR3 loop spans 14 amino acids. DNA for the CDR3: TGCGCCTGCAGCTTGCAGCGGGGGGTGAACGAGCAGTACTTC. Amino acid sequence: CACSLQRGVNEQYF.

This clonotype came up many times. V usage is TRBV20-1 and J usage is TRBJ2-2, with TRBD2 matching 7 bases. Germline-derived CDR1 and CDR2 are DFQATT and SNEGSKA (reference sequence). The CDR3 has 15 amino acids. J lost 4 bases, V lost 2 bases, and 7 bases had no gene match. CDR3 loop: CSARRGRAGTGELFF. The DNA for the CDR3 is TGCAGTGCTAGACGGGGGAGGGCCGGCACCGGGGAGCTGTTTTTT.

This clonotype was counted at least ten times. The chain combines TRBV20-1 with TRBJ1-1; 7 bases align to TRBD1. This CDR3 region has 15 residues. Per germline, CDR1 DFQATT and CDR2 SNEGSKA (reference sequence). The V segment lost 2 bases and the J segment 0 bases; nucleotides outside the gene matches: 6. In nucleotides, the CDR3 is TGCAGTGCTAGACAAATACAGGGGATGAACACTGAAGCTTTCTTT. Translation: CSARQIQGMNTEAFF.

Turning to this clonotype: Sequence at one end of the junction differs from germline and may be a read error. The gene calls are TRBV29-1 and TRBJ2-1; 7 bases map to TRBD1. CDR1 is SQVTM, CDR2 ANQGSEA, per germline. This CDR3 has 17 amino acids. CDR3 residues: CSAEVADRERFYNEQFF. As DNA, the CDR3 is TGCAGCGCTGAAGTCGCTGACAGGGAGAGATTCTACAATGAGCAGTTCTTC.

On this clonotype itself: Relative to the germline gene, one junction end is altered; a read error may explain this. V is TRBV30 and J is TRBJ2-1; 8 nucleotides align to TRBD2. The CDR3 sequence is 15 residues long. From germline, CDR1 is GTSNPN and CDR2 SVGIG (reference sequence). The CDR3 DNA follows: TGTGCCTGGAGTATACGGGGGGGGATTTACAATGGGCAGTTCTTC. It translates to CAWSIRGGIYNGQFF.

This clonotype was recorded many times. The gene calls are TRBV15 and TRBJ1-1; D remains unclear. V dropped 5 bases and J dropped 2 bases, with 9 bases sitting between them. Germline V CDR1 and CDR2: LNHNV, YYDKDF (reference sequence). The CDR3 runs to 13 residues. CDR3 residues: CATSWGRNTEAFF. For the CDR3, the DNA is TGTGCCACCAGCTGGGGTAGAAACACTGAAGCTTTCTTT. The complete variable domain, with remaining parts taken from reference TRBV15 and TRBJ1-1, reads DAMVIQNPRYQVTQFGKPVTLSCSQTLNHNVMYWYQQKSSQAPKLLFHYYDKDFNNEADTPDNFQSRRPNTSFCFLDIRSPGLGDTAMYLCATSWGRNTEAFFGQGTRLTVV.

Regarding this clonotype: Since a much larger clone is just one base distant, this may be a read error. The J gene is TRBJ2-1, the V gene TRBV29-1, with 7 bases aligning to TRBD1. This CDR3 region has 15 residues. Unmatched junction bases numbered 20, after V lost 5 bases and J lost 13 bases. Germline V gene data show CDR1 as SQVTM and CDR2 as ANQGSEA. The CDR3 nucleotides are TGCAGCGTTCAAGGCTGGGACAGCATACAAGAGACCCAGTTCTTC. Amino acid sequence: CSVQGWDSIQETQFF.

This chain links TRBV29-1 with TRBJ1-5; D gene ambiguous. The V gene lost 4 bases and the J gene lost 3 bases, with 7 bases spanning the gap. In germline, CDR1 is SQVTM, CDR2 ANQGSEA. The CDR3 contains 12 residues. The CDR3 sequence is CSVGGYNQPQHF. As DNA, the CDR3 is TGCAGCGTTGGAGGATACAATCAGCCCCAGCATTTT.

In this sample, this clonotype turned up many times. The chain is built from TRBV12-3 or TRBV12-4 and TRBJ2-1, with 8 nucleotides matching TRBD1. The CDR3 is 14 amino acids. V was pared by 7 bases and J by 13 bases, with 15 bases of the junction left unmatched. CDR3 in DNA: TGTGCCAGCACAATAGTCCCCGGGACAGGAGAACAGTTCTTC. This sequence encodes CASTIVPGTGEQFF.

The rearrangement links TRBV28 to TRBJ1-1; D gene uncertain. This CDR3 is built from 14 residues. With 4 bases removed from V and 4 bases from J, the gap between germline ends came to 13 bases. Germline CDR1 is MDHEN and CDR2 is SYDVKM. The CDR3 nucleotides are TGTGCCAGCAGTTCTCGACAAATAGGCACTGAAGCTTTCTTT. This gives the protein CASSSRQIGTEAFF. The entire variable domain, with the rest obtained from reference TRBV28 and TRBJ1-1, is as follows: DVKVTQSSRYLVKRTGEKVFLECVQDMDHENMFWYRQDPGLGLRLIYFSYDVKMKEKGDIPEGYSVSREKKERFSLILESASTNQTSMYLCASSSRQIGTEAFFGQGTRLTVV.